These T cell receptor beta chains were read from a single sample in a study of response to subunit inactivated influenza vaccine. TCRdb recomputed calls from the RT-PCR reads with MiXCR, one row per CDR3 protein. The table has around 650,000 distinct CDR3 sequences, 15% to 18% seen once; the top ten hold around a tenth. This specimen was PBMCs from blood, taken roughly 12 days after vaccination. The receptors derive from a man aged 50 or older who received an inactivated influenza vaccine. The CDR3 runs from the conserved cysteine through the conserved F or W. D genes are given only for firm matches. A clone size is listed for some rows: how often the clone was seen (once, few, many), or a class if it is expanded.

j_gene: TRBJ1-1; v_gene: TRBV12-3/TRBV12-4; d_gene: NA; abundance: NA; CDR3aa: CASSLAGQRYTEAFF; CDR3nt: TGTGCCAGCAGTTTAGCTGGGCAGAGATACACTGAAGCTTTCTTT
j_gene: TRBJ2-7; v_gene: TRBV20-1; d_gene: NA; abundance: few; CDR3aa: CSASRGHLRGEQYF; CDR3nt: TGCAGTGCTAGCCGAGGACACCTACGGGGAGAGCAGTACTTC
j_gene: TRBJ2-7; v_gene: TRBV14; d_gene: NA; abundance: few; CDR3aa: CASSHIPAYEQYF; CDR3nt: TGTGCCAGCAGCCACATCCCGGCCTACGAGCAGTACTTC
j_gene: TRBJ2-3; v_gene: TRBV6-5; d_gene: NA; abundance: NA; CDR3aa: CASSYSWTASTDTQYF; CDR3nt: TGTGCCAGCAGTTACTCGTGGACGGCAAGCACAGATACGCAGTATTTT
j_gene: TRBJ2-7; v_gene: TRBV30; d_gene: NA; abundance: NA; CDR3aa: CAWAGNSYEQYF; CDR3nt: TGTGCCTGGGCGGGAAACAGCTACGAGCAGTACTTC
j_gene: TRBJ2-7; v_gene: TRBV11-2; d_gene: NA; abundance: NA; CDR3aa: CASSLLGVANEQYF; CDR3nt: TGTGCCAGCAGCCTGCTGGGGGTTGCCAACGAGCAGTACTTC
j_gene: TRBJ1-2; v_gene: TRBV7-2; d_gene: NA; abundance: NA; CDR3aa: CASSRDTELYGYTF; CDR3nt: TGTGCCAGCAGCAGGGACACAGAACTCTATGGCTACACCTTC
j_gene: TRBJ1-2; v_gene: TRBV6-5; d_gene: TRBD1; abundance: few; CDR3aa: CASSYGTGGYGYTF; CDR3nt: TGTGCCAGCAGTTACGGGACAGGGGGTTACGGCTACACCTTC
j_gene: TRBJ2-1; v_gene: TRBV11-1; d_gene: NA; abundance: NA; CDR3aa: CASSSQQVAAEQFF; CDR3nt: TGTGCCAGCAGCTCACAACAGGTTGCTGCTGAGCAGTTCTTC
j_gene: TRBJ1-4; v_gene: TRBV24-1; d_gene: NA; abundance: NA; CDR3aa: CATGTPATNEKLFF; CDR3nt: TGTGCCACCGGGACACCCGCAACTAATGAAAAACTGTTTTTT
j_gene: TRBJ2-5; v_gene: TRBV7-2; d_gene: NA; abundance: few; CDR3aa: CASSLAGTPQETQYF; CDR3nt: TGTGCCAGCAGCTTAGCTGGGACACCACAAGAGACCCAGTACTTC
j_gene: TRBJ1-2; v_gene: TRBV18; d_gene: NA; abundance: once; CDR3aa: CASSPPLGQGGYTF; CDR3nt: TGTGCCAGCTCACCACCCTTGGGGCAGGGTGGCTACACCTTC
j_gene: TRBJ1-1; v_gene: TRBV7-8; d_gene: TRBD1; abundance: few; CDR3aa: CASSLERQGNTEAFF; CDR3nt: TGTGCCAGCAGCTTAGAACGACAGGGGAACACTGAAGCTTTCTTT
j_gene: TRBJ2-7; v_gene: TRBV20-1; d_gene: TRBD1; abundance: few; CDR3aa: CSARDRDRGIPGEQYF; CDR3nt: TGCAGTGCTAGAGACCGGGACAGGGGGATCCCTGGCGAGCAGTACTTC
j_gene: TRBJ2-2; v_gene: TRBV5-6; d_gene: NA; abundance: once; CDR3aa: CASSLAFRPWGNTGELFF; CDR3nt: TGTGCCAGCAGCTTGGCGTTTCGCCCCTGGGGGAACACCGGGGAGCTGTTTTTT